A selection of T cell receptor beta chains follows, all from one sample in a study of blood T cell repertoires in COVID-19. Sequencing used immunoSEQ multiplex PCR; TCRdb keeps in-frame clones, though not all of them. The table shows over 150,000 clones, with roughly nine tenths occurring only once. The sample consisted of peripheral blood. Receptor source: a man between 18 and 35 years old who had recovered from COVID-19. CDR3s include the opening cysteine and the closing phenylalanine or tryptophan. A D gene is named only where the DNA matches it firmly. Part of the rows lack a size; the others show once, few, many or a class for expanded clones.

d_gene,v_gene,abundance,j_gene,CDR3nt,CDR3aa
-,TRBV9,-,TRBJ1-1,TGTGCCAGCAGCGGTGGGGTCAGGGATAGGACTGAAGCTTTCTTT,CASSGGVRDRTEAFF
-,TRBV9,-,TRBJ2-1,TGTGCCAGCAGCGGCACAGGGCGGGTTGAGCAGTTCTTC,CASSGTGRVEQFF
TRBD2,TRBV7-3,-,TRBJ2-3,TGTGCCAGCAGCCCGGGGGGGAGTACAGATACGCAGTATTTT,CASSPGGSTDTQYF
-,TRBV5-6,-,TRBJ2-7,TGTGCCAGCAGCGAACAGGGTCGCGGATTTAGCCACGAGCAGTACTTC,CASSEQGRGFSHEQYF
TRBD2,TRBV19,-,TRBJ2-3,TGTGCCAGTAGTACAAGACTAGCGGGAGGCACAGATACGCAGTATTTT,CASSTRLAGGTDTQYF
TRBD2,TRBV2,once,TRBJ2-3,TGTGCCAGCATCCCGACTAGCGGGATCCTAGATACGCAGTATTTT,CASIPTSGILDTQYF
TRBD1,TRBV28,-,TRBJ1-1,TGTGCCAGCAGTTTGAGGGGGGACAGGGGATGGAGGGATACTGAAGCTTTCTTT,CASSLRGDRGWRDTEAFF
TRBD1,TRBV5-8,-,TRBJ1-4,TGTGCCAGCAGCTTGGGACAGGGGGTTGAAAAACTGTTTTTT,CASSLGQGVEKLFF
TRBD2,TRBV19,-,TRBJ2-1,TGTGCCAGTAGTTCAGGACTAGTGGGTAATGAGCAGTTCTTC,CASSSGLVGNEQFF
-,TRBV9,-,TRBJ2-3,TGTGCCAGCAGCGGGAGGGGATGGGGCACAGATACGCAGTATTTT,CASSGRGWGTDTQYF
TRBD2,TRBV27,-,TRBJ2-1,TGTGCCAGCAATAGACTAGCGGGAGAAGAGCAGTTCTTC,CASNRLAGEEQFF
TRBD1,TRBV2,-,TRBJ1-1,TGTGCCAGCAGGGGACAGGGGACCACTGAAGCTTTCTTT,CASRGQGTTEAFF
-,TRBV6-2/TRBV6-3,-,TRBJ1-5,TGTGCCAGCAGCCCCCGCGCCAGGGGCAATCAGCCCCAGCATTTT,CASSPRARGNQPQHF
-,TRBV7-3,few,TRBJ2-1,TGTGCCAGCAGCTTAACGTTGGTAGAAATCAATGAGCAGTTCTTC,CASSLTLVEINEQFF
-,TRBV21-1,-,TRBJ1-2,TGTGCCAGCAGCGCACAGGGGATCAGTGGCTACACCTTC,CASSAQGISGYTF
TRBD1,TRBV4-1,few,TRBJ1-1,TGCGCCAGCAGCCAACCTGACAGGGGGCGATCGAACACTGAAGCTTTCTTT,CASSQPDRGRSNTEAFF
TRBD1,TRBV19,-,TRBJ1-6,TGTGCCAGTAGTGGAAACAGGGGGAAAAATTCACCCCTCCACTTT,CASSGNRGKNSPLHF
TRBD2,TRBV2,-,TRBJ2-7,TGTGCCAGCAGTGAAACGCTTCCCGGGAGGGCCCTTTCCTACGAGCAGTACTTC,CASSETLPGRALSYEQYF
TRBD1,TRBV7-8,-,TRBJ2-1,TGTGCCAGCAGCTTAGCGGTTGGTGACAGGGATGAGCAGTTCTTC,CASSLAVGDRDEQFF
-,TRBV3-1/TRBV3-2,once,TRBJ2-3,TGTGCCAGCAGCCAACCCCCCGGGGTCCTTGGGAGCACAGATACGCAGTATTTT,CASSQPPGVLGSTDTQYF